This T cell receptor beta chain came from a study of CD8+ T cells in alopecia areata. Remarks on this clone: The antigen is unknown.

The J segment lost 2 bases and the V segment lost 0 bases, leaving 4 bases of the junction unmatched. The CDR3 has 15 amino acids. Germline V lookup: CDR1 LNHNV, CDR2 YYDKDF (reference sequence). Treatment described: oral pan-JAK inhibitor, 5-10 mg twice daily. The investigators collected lesional scalp punch biopsies and peripheral blood from alopecia areata patients. Study conclusions and caveats: Compared with normal scalp, lesional scalp had higher clonality and more expanded CD8+ clones. Possibly because of HLA-related factors, TCR sharing was less clear across patients than in mice.

The sequencing template was cDNA reverse transcribed from extracted RNA. Only in-frame clones appear in the TCRdb table, and some are missing; sequencing was by immunoSEQ multiplex PCR. The table records 150,000 to 250,000 clones, about 62% of them present only once. The receptor's source is a human donor with alopecia areata. The genes are TRBV15 and TRBJ2-7, with TRBD1 matching over 7 bases. The material was CD4+ T cells sorted from blood, obtained at week 24, from a patient treated with tofacitinib. This CDR3 reads CATSRDGTATYEQYF. The CDR3 DNA is TGTGCCACCAGCAGAGACGGGACAGCAACCTACGAGCAGTACTTC.